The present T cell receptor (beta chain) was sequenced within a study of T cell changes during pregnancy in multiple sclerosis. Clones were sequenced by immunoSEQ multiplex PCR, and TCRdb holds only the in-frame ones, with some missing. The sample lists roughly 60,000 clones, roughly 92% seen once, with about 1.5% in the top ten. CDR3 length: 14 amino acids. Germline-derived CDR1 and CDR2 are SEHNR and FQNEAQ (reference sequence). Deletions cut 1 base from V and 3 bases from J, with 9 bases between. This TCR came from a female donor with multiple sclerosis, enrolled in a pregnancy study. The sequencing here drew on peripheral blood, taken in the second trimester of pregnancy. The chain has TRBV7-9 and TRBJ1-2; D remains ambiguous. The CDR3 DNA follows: TGTGCCAGCAGCTTAGGAGACTCCGACTATGGCTACACCTTC. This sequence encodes CASSLGDSDYGYTF. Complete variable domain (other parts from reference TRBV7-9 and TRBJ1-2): DTGVSQNPRHKITKRGQNVTFRCDPISEHNRLYWYRQTLGQGPEFLTYFQNEAQLEKSRLLSDRFSAERPKGSFSTLEIQRTEQGDSAMYLCASSLGDSDYGYTFGSGTRLTVV.